This TCR beta chain was recovered during a study of OX40 agonist ivuxolimab in advanced cancers. For context, the study as a whole: The costimulatory receptor OX40 (CD134) was targeted by ivuxolimab, a fully human IgG2 agonistic monoclonal antibody. Intravenous ivuxolimab was administered to patients every 2 weeks at six dose levels: 0.01, 0.1, 0.3, 1.5, 3 and 10 mg/kg. Of the 50 to 55 patients in dose escalation, some 20 had hepatocellular carcinoma, roughly 15 had melanoma, 9 had renal cell carcinoma and 9 had head and neck cancer. The dose-escalation cohort was about 86% male with a mean age of about 60 years, ranging from roughly 23 to 79. Prior anti-PD-1, anti-PD-L1 or anti-CTLA-4 therapy was permitted, and 30% to 45% of dose-escalation patients had received checkpoint inhibitors. Partial responses occurred in three dose-escalation patients: two with cutaneous melanoma and one with hepatocellular carcinoma. The purpose of peripheral TCRbeta sequencing was to test whether ivuxolimab changed TCR sequence diversity and led to clonal T-cell expansion. The paper describes the monotherapy dose-escalation part (N of about 50 patients) of the phase I trial of ivuxolimab.

Results and caveats for the whole study, not just this receptor: The antigen specificity of the clonally expanded peripheral T cells was not determined. After ivuxolimab, expanded clones were on average more numerous among CD8+ T cells than among CD4+ T cells. Low levels of normalized T-cell clonal expansion were also seen in some patients who did not respond. In partial responders in the 0.1-3.0 mg/kg groups, normalized peripheral clonal expansion was found to be among the lowest, especially among CD8+ T cells. At doses from 0.1 to 3.0 mg/kg, clonal expansion was seen in both CD4+ and CD8+ blood T cells between baseline and week 6.

Germline trimming amounts to 1 base on V and 5 bases on J, with 10 as the count of junction bases outside the gene matches. The CDR3 holds 18 amino acids from the cysteine to the phenylalanine. CDR3 DNA only is kept here, 54 bases in frame from base 1. Per the germline V gene, LGHNA is the CDR1 and YSLEER is the CDR2. This clone has just one count. Its binding antigen is unknown. Per-base qualities were not stored, and no clone one base away is much larger. The trial excluded patients who had a history of autoimmune disease or were on systemic immunosuppression. In every dose cohort, peripheral blood was drawn for TCR sequencing at baseline, cycle 4 day 1, and cycle 7 day 1. The samples were taken from a phase I, first-in-human, multicenter, open-label dose-escalation trial of ivuxolimab. The trial enrolled adults with locally advanced or metastatic head and neck squamous cell, hepatocellular, melanoma or renal cell carcinoma. Before TCR sequencing, CD4+ T cells and CD8+ T cells from peripheral blood were sorted into separate populations.

To sequence the TCRbeta CDR3 region, genomic DNA was isolated from the sorted cells. The immunoSEQ Assay was used to sequence the TCRbeta CDR3 regions. Imported from immuneACCESS, the table was reduced by TCRdb to in-frame sequences with V and J called. These copies leave out some clones; in studies compared against another copy, an unresolved V gene accounts for under half, and the cause of the remainder is not known. The sample table records about 98,000 clones; around 85% of these occur just once. The ten largest clones take up about 0.82% of the sample. The origin of this receptor is an adult with an advanced solid tumor such as melanoma, head and neck, liver or kidney cancer. The V gene is TRBV4-3 and the J gene is TRBJ2-5; 13 central bases correspond to TRBD2. The specimen was CD4+ or CD8+ T cells sorted from blood, collected in a trial of the OX40 agonist ivuxolimab. In nucleotide form, the sequence is TGCGCCAGCAGCCAAGGAAATGGACTAGCGGGAGTGAGGGAGACCCAGTACTTC. This translates into CASSQGNGLAGVRETQYF.